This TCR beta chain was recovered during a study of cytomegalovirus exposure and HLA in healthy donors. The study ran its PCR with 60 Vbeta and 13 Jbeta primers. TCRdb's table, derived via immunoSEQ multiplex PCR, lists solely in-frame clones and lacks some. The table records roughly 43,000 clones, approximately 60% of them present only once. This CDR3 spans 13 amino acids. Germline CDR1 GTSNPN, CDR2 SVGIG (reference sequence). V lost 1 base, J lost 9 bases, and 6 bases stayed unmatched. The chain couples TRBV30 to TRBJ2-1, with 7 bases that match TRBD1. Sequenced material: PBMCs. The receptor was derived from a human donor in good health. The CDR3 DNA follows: TGTGCCTGGAGTGGGACAGGTGTGGGTGAGCAGTTCTTC. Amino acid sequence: CAWSGTGVGEQFF.